This entry features one T cell receptor beta chain sequence. Its antigen is not identified. Assay used: immunoSEQ multiplex PCR; TCRdb lists only in-frame clones, some missing. The data contain 200,000 or so clones, 92% of them singletons. These data belong to a study of T cell responses to AZD1222 COVID-19 vaccine. Germline assignment: CDR1 LGHNA and CDR2 YSLEER. The CDR3 sequence is 15 residues long. J lost 1 base, V lost 5 bases, and 4 bases had no gene match. General study results and limits: Spike-wide vaccine-associated CD4 TCRs dominated at 160-218 and 743-854. Increases in Spike-specific TCR breadth and depth were seen after two AZD1222 doses.

Sequenced here: peripheral blood, sampled on day 0 of AZD1222 vaccination. The V call is TRBV4-3, the J call TRBJ1-5, with 8 bases matching TRBD1. The sequence was obtained from an adult in good health. The CDR3 coding sequence is TGCGCCAGCAGCTTGAACAGGGGGAGCAATCAGCCCCAGCATTTT. Encoded protein: CASSLNRGSNQPQHF.